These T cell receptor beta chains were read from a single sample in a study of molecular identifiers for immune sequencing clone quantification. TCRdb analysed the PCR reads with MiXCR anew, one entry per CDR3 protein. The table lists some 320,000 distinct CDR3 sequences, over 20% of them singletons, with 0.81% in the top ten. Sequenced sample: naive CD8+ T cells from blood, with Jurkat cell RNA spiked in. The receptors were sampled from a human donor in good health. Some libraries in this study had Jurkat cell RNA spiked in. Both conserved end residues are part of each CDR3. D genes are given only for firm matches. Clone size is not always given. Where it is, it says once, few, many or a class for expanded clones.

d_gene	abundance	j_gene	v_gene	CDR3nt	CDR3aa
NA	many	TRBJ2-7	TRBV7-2	TGTGCCAGCAGCCCCTCGACCGATTACGGAGAGCAGTACTTC	CASSPSTDYGEQYF
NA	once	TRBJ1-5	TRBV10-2	TGCGCCAGCACCACGGCAGGCAATCAGCCCCAGCATTTT	CASTTAGNQPQHF
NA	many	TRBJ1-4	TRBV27	TGTGCCAGCAGTCTATCGACAGGATGGGGTGAAAAACTGTTTTTT	CASSLSTGWGEKLFF
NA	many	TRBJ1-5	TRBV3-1	TGTGCCAGCAGCCAAGAACAGTATAGCAATCAGCCCCAGCATTTT	CASSQEQYSNQPQHF
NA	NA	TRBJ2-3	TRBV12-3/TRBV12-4	TGTGCCTCCGCCCGGACAGTCAACCCTAGCACAGATACGCAGTATTTT	CASARTVNPSTDTQYF
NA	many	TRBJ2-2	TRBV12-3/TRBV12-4	TGTGCCAGCAGGTCGGATGCCGGGGAGCTGTTTTTT	CASRSDAGELFF
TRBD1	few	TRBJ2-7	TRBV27	TGTGCCAGCAGTTTCATGGGACAGGGGGCCTACGAGCAGTACTTC	CASSFMGQGAYEQYF
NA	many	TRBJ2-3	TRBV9	TGTGCCAGCAGCGTAGGAGGGAGTGCAGATACGCAGTATTTT	CASSVGGSADTQYF
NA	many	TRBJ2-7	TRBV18	TGTGCCAGCTGGGGGGGGCGACCGTACGAGCAGTACTTC	CASWGGRPYEQYF
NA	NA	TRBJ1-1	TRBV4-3	TGCGCCAGCAGCCAAGAAACAGGGTTTAACACTGAAGCTTTCTTT	CASSQETGFNTEAFF
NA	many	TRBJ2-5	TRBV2	TGTGCCAGCGCCGAGGAGACCCGGTACCAAGAGACCCAGTACTTC	CASAEETRYQETQYF
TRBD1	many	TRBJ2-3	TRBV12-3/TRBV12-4	TGTGCCAGCGCAGAACTGGACAGGGCCTTCACAGATACGCAGTATTTT	CASAELDRAFTDTQYF
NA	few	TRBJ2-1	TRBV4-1	TGCGCCAGCAGCCTACTACCTTCTACCGGGACGTCAATTTACAATGAGCAGTTCTTC	CASSLLPSTGTSIYNEQFF
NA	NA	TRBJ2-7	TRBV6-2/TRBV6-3	TGTGCCAGCAGTTACGTGGACCTCTCCGGCGAGCAGTACTTC	CASSYVDLSGEQYF
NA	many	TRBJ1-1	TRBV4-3	TGCGCCAGCAGCCAAGAAGCCGCAGCCTACACTGAGGCTTTCTTT	CASSQEAAAYTEAFF
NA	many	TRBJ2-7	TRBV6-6	TGTGCCAGCAGTTACTCGATTGAGGTGGACGAGCAGTACTTC	CASSYSIEVDEQYF
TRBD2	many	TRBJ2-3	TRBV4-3	TGCGCCAGCAGCGATGGGACTAGCGGCACAGATACGCAGTATTTT	CASSDGTSGTDTQYF
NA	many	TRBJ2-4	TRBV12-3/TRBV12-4	TGTGCCAGCAGTTCCCGTGGAGGGACGGGAGTGGCCAAAAACATTCAGTACTTC	CASSSRGGTGVAKNIQYF
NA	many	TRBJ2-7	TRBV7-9	TGTGCCAGCAGACACCCGGTTGGAGGGGACCACGAGCAGTACTTC	CASRHPVGGDHEQYF
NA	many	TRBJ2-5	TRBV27	TGTGCCAGCAGTTTATTGGACCCCCAGGGACAAGAGACCCAGTACTTC	CASSLLDPQGQETQYF
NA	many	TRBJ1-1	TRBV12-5	TGTGCTAGTGGTTACCATAATCCCACTGAAGCTTTCTTT	CASGYHNPTEAFF
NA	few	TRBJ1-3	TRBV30	TGTGCCTGGATACGGCTCTCTGGAAACACCATATATTTT	CAWIRLSGNTIYF
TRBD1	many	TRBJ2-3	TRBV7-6	TGTGCCAGCAGCCCGGTCGTGGGACAGGGGAATACGCAGTATTTT	CASSPVVGQGNTQYF
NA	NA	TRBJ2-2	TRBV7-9	TGTGCCAGCAGCTTGCCGGCGGGGAACACCGGGGAGCTGTTTTTT	CASSLPAGNTGELFF
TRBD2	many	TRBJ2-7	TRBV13	TGTGCCAGCAGCCCCACGGGACTAACCTACGAGCAGTACTTC	CASSPTGLTYEQYF
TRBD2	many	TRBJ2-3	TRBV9	TGTGCCAGCAGCGTATCCGGGAGGGCCCCAGATACGCAGTATTTT	CASSVSGRAPDTQYF
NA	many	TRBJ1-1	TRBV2	TGTGCCAGCAGTGAAGGAATGAACACTGAAGCTTTCTTT	CASSEGMNTEAFF
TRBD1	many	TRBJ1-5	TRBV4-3	TGTGCCAGCAGCCAAGGGACAGCTAGCAATCAGCCCCAGCATTTT	CASSQGTASNQPQHF
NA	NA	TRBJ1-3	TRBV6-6	TGTGCCAGCAGTTCCACAGGGCTCTCTGGAAGCACCATATATTTT	CASSSTGLSGSTIYF
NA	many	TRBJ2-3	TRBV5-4	TGTGCCAGCAGCCAATTGCTGTGGACAGATACGCAGTATTTT	CASSQLLWTDTQYF
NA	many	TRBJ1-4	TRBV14	TGTGCCAGCAGCCAAACCCCCTGGGGGGGCGCGGCTGAAAAACTGTTTTTT	CASSQTPWGGAAEKLFF
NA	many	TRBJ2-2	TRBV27	TGTGCCAGCAGTTATGTTGTCGCCGGGGAGCTGTTTTTT	CASSYVVAGELFF
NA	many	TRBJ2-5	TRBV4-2	TGTGCCAGCAGCCACGCAGCCGGGGCCGGAAGACACCAAGAGACCCAGTACTTC	CASSHAAGAGRHQETQYF
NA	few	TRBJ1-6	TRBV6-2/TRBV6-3	TGTGCCAGCAGTTACTCCGACAGCCTGAATTCACCCCTCCACTTT	CASSYSDSLNSPLHF
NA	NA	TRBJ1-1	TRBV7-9	TGTGCCAGCAGCCCCTGGGAGACTGAAGCTTTCTTT	CASSPWETEAFF
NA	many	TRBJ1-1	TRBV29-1	TGCAGCGCTGAAGCAGGGACGGCTGAAGCTTTCTTT	CSAEAGTAEAFF
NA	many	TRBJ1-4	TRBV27	TGTGCCAGCAGTCCTGGGGGTGGATGGGAAAAACTGTTTTTT	CASSPGGGWEKLFF
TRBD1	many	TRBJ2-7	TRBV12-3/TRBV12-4	TGTGCCAGCAGTGACAGGGGACGCTTATCGGAGCAGTACTTC	CASSDRGRLSEQYF
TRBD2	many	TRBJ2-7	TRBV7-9	TGTGCCAGCAGCGCCTCCGGGACTAGCGGGCGAAGGAGCTCCTACGAGCAGTACTTC	CASSASGTSGRRSSYEQYF
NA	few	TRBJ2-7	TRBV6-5	TGTGCCAGCCGGGGCAGACCCTCCTACGAGCAGTACTTC	CASRGRPSYEQYF
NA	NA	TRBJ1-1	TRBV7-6	TGTGCCTGCAGCTTAGCAGAGAACACTGAAGCTTTCTTT	CACSLAENTEAFF
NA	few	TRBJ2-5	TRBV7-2	TGTGCCAGCAGCTTTTCCAGATCAGGGACCGAGACCCAGTACTTC	CASSFSRSGTETQYF
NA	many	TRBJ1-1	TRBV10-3	TGTGCCATCAGTGAGCCGACAGCGAACACTGAAGCTTTCTTT	CAISEPTANTEAFF
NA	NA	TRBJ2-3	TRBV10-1	TGCGCCAGCACCGGGAGTTCATCAGATACGCAGTATTTT	CASTGSSSDTQYF
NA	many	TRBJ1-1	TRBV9	TGTGCCAGCAGCTCGCTAGGGGCGAACACTGAAGCTTTCTTT	CASSSLGANTEAFF
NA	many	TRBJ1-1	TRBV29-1	TGCAGCGTTGTAATGGGCGTGGCTGAAGCTTTCTTT	CSVVMGVAEAFF
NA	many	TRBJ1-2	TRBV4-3	TGCGCCAGCAGCCAAGTCCGAGGGCGTTCTGGCTACACCTTC	CASSQVRGRSGYTF
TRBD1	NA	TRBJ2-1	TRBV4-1	TGCGCCAGCAGCCAAGGGGTGTCGGGACAGGTCTACAATGAGCAGTTCTTC	CASSQGVSGQVYNEQFF
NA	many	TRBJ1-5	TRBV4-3	TGCGCCAGCAGCCAAGATTGGTATGGGCCCCAGCATTTT	CASSQDWYGPQHF
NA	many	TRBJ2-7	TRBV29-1	TGCAGCGCGACCAGGGGCTACGAGCAGTACTTC	CSATRGYEQYF
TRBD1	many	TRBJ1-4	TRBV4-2	TGTGCCAGCAGCCAAGATATACAGACAGGGCCTAATGAAAAACTGTTTTTT	CASSQDIQTGPNEKLFF
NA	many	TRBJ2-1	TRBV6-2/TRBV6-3	TGTGCCAGCAGTTACGGGGCCGGATATGAGCAGTTCTTC	CASSYGAGYEQFF
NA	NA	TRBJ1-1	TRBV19	TGTGCCAGTAGTATCATCTTGAACACTGAAGCTTTCTTT	CASSIILNTEAFF
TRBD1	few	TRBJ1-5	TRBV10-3	TGTGCCATCAGCGCGGACAGGGGGGACGAGACTCAGCCCCAGCATTTT	CAISADRGDETQPQHF
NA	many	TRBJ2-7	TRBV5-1	TGCGCCAGCAGCTTGATGTTAATGGGGGCGGAGGAGCAGTACTTC	CASSLMLMGAEEQYF
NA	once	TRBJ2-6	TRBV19	TGTGCCAGTAGAAGGGATACCCTCTCTGGGGCCAACGTCCTGACTTTC	CASRRDTLSGANVLTF
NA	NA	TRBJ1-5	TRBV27	TGTGCCAGCAGCGCCGTGTATAGCAATCAGCCCCAGCATTTT	CASSAVYSNQPQHF